Detailed here is one T cell receptor beta chain. This sample is part of a study of blood T cell repertoires in COVID-19. Across the study: Specimens from acute and convalescent COVID-19 originated in the United States, Italy and Spain.

Clinical histories supplied by participants themselves formed the basis of cohort assignment. Some clones are missing from TCRdb's copy, which holds only in-frame ones; the method was immunoSEQ multiplex PCR. There are roughly 430,000 clones in the sample; approximately 91% occur only once, and roughly 2% lies in the top ten. Germline V gene lookup returns CDR1 SNHLY and CDR2 FYNNEI. V dropped 5 bases and J dropped 4 bases, with 6 bases sitting between them. CDR3 size: 12 residues. This chain connects TRBV2 to TRBJ1-3; D unclear. The sample comprised PBMCs or T cells enriched from blood (not recorded which). This sequence was found in a woman aged 40 to 50 with acute COVID-19. The CDR3 DNA follows: TGTGCCAGCAGTCCGTCCGGAAACACCATATATTTT. It encodes CASSPSGNTIYF.